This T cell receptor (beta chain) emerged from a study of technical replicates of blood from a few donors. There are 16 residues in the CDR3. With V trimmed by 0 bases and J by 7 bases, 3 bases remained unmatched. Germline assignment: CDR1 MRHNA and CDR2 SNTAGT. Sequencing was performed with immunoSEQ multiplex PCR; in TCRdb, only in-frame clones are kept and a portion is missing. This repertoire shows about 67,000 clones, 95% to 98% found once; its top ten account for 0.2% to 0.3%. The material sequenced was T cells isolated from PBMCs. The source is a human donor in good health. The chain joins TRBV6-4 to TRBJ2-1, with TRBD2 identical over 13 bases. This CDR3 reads CASSDSGLAGVNEQFF. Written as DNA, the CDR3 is TGTGCCAGCAGTGACTCTGGACTAGCGGGAGTTAATGAGCAGTTCTTC.